This T cell receptor (beta chain) appears in the sequencing data of a study of T cell repertoires in cytomegalovirus infection. Study in general: Public TCR beta signatures indicated both CMV infection and matching HLA type. Study observations and caveats: HLA-C-restricted TCR beta clonotypes specific for CMV led the ex vivo response.

TCRdb reprocessed the reads with MiXCR, giving one entry per CDR3 protein. This table has 150,000 to 200,000 distinct CDR3 sequences, 8% to 10% appearing once. This clonotype was seen at least ten times. No antigen is known for it. Germline CDR1 is MNHEY and CDR2 is SVGAGI. CDR3 length: 18 residues. The V gene end was trimmed by 0 bases and the J gene end by 1 base; junction bases not matched to a gene: 3. The source material was PBMCs. The receptor was derived from a human donor in good health (CMV status not recorded). Some clones in this sample may be carry-over from other donors' samples. This sequence joins TRBV6-5 and TRBJ2-1; 13 positions agree with TRBD2. The CDR3 bases are TGTGCCAGCAGTTACTCGCCGACTAGCGGGGGGTCCTACAATGAGCAGTTCTTC. Residues: CASSYSPTSGGSYNEQFF.